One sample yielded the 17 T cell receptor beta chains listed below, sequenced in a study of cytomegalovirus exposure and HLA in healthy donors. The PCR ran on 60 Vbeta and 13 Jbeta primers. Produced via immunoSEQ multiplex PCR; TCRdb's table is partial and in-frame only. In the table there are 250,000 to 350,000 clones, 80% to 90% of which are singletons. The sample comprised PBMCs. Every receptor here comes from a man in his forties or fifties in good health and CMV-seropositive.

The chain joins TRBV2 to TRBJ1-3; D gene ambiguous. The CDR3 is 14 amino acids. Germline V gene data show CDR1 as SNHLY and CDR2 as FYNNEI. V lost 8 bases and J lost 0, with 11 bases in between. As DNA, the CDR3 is TGTGCCAGCCACTTGTCCAACTCTGGAAACACCATATATTTT. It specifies CASHLSNSGNTIYF.

CDR3 residues: CASRWTGYGYTF. The CDR3 region has the DNA TGTGCCAGTAGGTGGACTGGGTATGGCTACACCTTC. V usage is TRBV19 and J usage is TRBJ1-2; no firm D call. CDR3 size: 12 residues. V lost 6 bases and J lost 5, with 10 bases in between. CDR1 is LNHDA, CDR2 SQIVND, per germline (reference sequence).

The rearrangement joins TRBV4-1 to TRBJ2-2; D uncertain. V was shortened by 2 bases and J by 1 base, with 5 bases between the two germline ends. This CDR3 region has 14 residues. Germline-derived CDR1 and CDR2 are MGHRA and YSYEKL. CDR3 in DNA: TGCGCCAGCAGCCAATCACAGAACACCGGGGAGCTGTTTTTT. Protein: CASSQSQNTGELFF.

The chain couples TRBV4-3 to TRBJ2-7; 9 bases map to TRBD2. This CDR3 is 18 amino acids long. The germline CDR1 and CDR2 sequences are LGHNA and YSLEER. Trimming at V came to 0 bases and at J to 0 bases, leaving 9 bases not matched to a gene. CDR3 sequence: CASSQDQVSGSSSYEQYF. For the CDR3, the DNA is TGCGCCAGCAGCCAAGATCAAGTTAGCGGGAGCAGCTCCTACGAGCAGTACTTC.

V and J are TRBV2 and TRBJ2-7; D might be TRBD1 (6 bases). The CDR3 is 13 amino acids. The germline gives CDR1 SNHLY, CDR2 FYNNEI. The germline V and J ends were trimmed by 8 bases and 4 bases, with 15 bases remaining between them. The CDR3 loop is CASRQEVGYEQYF. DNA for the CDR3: TGTGCCAGCCGACAGGAGGTAGGGTACGAGCAGTACTTC. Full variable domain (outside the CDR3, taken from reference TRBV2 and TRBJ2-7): EPEVTQTPSHQVTQMGQEVILRCVPISNHLYFYWYRQILGQKVEFLVSFYNNEISEKSEIFDDQFSVERPDGSNFTLKIRSTKLEDSAMYFCASRQEVGYEQYFGPGTRLTVT.

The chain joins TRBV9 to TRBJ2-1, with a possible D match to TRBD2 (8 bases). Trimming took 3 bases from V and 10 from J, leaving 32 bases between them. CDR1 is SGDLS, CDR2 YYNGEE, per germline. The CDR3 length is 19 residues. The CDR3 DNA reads TGTGCCAGCAGCGACGGGACAGTTGGGGTCCGGGGGGGGGCGGGAGAGCAGTTCTTC. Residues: CASSDGTVGVRGGAGEQFF.

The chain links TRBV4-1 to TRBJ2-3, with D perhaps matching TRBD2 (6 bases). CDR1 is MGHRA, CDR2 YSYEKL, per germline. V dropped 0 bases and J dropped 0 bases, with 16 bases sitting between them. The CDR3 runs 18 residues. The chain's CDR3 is CASSQDLGTAQSTDTQYF. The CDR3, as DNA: TGCGCCAGCAGCCAAGATCTGGGGACTGCCCAAAGCACAGATACGCAGTATTTT.

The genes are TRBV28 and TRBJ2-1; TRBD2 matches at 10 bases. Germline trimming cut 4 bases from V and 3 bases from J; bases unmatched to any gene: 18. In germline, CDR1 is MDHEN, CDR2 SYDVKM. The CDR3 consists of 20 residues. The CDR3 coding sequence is TGTGCCAGCAGTTCCGTAAGCGGGAGGGCCTGGCTGATAGTCTACAATGAGCAGTTCTTC. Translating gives CASSSVSGRAWLIVYNEQFF.

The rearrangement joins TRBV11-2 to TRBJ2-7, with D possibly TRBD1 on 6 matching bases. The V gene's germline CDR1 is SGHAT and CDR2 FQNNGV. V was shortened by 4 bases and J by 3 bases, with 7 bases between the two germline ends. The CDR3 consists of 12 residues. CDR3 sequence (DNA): TGTGCCAGCAGCTCGACAGGCTACGAGCAGTACTTC. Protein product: CASSSTGYEQYF.

The chain's CDR3 is CASSSSVSSYNEQFF. The CDR3, as DNA: TGTGCCAGCAGCTCCTCCGTGAGCTCCTACAATGAGCAGTTCTTC. The V call is TRBV5-4, the J call TRBJ2-1; D is ambiguous. Germline V lookup: CDR1 SGHNT, CDR2 YYREEE (reference sequence). This CDR3 spans 15 amino acids. Trimming cost V 3 bases and J 0 bases, with 10 bases left between them.

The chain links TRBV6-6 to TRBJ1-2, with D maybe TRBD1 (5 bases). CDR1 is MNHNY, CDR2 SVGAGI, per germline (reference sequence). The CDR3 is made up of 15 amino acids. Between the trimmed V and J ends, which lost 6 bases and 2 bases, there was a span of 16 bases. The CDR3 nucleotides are TGTGCCAGCAGGGGGGGACTGCGTGAAAACTATGGCTACACCTTC. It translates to CASRGGLRENYGYTF.

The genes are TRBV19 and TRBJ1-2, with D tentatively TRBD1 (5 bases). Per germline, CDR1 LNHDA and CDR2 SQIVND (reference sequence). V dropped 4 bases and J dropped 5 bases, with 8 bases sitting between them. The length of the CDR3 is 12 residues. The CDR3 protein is CASSTGRYGYTF. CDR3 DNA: TGTGCCAGTAGTACAGGGCGTTATGGCTACACCTTC. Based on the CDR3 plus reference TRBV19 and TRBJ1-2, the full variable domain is DGGITQSPKYLFRKEGQNVTLSCEQNLNHDAMYWYRQDPGQGLRLIYYSQIVNDFQKGDIAEGYSVSREKKESFPLTVTSAQKNPTAFYLCASSTGRYGYTFGSGTRLTVV.

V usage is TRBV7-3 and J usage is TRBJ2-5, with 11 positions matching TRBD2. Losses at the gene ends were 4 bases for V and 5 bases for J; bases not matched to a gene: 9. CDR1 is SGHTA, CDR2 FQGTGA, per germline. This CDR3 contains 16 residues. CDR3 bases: TGTGCCAGCAGCTACCGGCTAGCGGGAGGACGGGAGACCCAGTACTTC. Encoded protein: CASSYRLAGGRETQYF.

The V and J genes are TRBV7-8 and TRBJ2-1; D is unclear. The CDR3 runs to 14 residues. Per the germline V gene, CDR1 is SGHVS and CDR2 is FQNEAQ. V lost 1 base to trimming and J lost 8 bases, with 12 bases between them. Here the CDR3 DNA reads TGTGCCAGCAGCTTAGAACCGCAGGCCGATGAGCAGTTCTTC. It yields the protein CASSLEPQADEQFF.

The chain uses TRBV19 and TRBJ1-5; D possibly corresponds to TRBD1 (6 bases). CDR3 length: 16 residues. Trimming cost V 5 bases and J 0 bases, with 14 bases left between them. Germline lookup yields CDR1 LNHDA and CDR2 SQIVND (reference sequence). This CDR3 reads CASSSDRVYSNQPQHF. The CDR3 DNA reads TGTGCCAGTAGTTCGGACAGAGTTTATAGCAATCAGCCCCAGCATTTT.

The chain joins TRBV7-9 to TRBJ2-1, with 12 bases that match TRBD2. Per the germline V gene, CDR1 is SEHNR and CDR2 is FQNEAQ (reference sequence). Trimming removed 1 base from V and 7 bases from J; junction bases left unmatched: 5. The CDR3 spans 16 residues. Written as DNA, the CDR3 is TGTGCCAGCAGCTTAGGACTAGCGGGAGTTTATAATGAGCAGTTCTTC. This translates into CASSLGLAGVYNEQFF.

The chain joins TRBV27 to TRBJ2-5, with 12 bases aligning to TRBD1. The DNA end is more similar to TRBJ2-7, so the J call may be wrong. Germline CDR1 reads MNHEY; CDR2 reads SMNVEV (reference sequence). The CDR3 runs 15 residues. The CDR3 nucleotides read TGTGCCAGCAGTCGAACCGGGACAGGGGGCCGCGAGCAGTACTTC. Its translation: CASSRTGTGGREQYF.